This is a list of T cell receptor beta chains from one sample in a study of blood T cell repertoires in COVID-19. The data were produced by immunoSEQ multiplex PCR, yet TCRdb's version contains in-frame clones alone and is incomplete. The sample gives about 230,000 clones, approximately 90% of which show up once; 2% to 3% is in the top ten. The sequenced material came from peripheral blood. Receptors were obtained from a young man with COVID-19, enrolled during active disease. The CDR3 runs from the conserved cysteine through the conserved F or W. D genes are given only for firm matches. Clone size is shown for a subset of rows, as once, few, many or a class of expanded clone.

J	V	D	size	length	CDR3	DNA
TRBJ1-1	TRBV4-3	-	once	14	CASSPLGGGTEAFF	TGCGCCAGCAGCCCGTTAGGGGGGGGCACTGAAGCTTTCTTT
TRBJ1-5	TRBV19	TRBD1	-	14	CASSTGQINQPQHF	TGTGCCAGTAGCACGGGACAGATCAATCAGCCCCAGCATTTT
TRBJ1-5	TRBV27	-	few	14	CASSLVVANQPQHF	TGTGCCAGCAGTTTAGTAGTCGCCAATCAGCCCCAGCATTTT
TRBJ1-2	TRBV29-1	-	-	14	CSVEDPWGGNGYTF	TGCAGCGTTGAAGATCCGTGGGGGGGAAATGGCTACACCTTC
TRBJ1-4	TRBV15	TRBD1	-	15	CATSRGTGDVEKLFF	TGTGCCACCAGCAGAGGGACAGGGGATGTTGAAAAACTGTTTTTT
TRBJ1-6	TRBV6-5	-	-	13	CASIGLGGSPLHF	TGTGCCAGCATAGGACTAGGGGGTTCACCCCTCCACTTT
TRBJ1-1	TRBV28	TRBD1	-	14	CASSFRTGNTEAFF	TGTGCCAGCAGTTTTCGGACAGGGAACACTGAAGCTTTCTTT
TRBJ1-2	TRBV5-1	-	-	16	CASSLGAESTPYGYTF	TGCGCCAGCAGCTTGGGGGCCGAGTCTACACCTTATGGCTACACCTTC
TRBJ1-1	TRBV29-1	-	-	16	CSVDPGREGYITEAFF	TGCAGCGTTGACCCGGGGAGGGAGGGGTATATCACTGAAGCTTTCTTT
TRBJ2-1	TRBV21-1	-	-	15	CASSSHFQGFNEQFF	TGTGCCAGCAGCTCCCATTTTCAGGGGTTCAATGAGCAGTTCTTC
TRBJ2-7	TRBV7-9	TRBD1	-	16	CASSIRTGGTTYEQYF	TGTGCCAGCAGCATTCGGACAGGCGGTACTACCTACGAGCAGTACTTC
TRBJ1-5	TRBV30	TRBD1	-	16	CAWRDGTGASNQPQHF	TGTGCCTGGAGGGACGGGACAGGGGCGAGCAATCAGCCCCAGCATTTT
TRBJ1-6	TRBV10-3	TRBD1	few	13	CAITRGKNSPLHF	TGTGCCATCACCAGGGGGAAGAATTCACCCCTCCACTTT
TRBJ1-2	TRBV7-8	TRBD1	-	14	CASSPGQGLYGYTF	TGTGCCAGCAGCCCGGGACAGGGACTCTATGGCTACACCTTC
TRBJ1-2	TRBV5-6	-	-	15	CASSLGLLAHPGYTF	TGTGCCAGCAGCTTGGGTCTGCTGGCCCACCCTGGCTACACCTTC
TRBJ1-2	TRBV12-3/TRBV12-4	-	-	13	CASSLFLYLGYTF	TGTGCCAGCAGTTTGTTCCTTTACCTAGGCTACACCTTC
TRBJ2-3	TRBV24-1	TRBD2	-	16	CATSDLLAGGEDTQYF	TGTGCCACCAGTGATTTACTAGCGGGAGGAGAAGATACGCAGTATTTT
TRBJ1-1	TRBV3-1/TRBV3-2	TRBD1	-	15	CASSPRDRGFTEAFF	TGTGCCAGCAGCCCTAGGGACAGGGGATTCACTGAAGCTTTCTTT
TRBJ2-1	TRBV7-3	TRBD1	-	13	CASSPDRENEQFF	TGTGCCAGCAGCCCGGACAGGGAAAATGAGCAGTTCTTC
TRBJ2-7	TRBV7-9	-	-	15	CASSLLFRSNNEQYF	TGTGCCAGCAGCTTATTGTTCAGGTCGAACAACGAGCAGTACTTC
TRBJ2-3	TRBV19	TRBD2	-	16	CASSTQLAASTDTQYF	TGTGCCAGTAGTACTCAACTAGCGGCTAGCACAGATACGCAGTATTTT
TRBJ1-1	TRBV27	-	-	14	CASSLSGSGTEAFF	TGTGCCAGCAGTTTATCGGGTAGCGGGACTGAAGCTTTCTTT
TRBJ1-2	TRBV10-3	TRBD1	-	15	CAISQTAGGNYGYTF	TGTGCCATCAGTCAGACGGCAGGGGGTAACTATGGCTACACCTTC
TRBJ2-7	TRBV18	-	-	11	CASSRGGEQYF	TGTGCCAGCTCACGAGGGGGCGAGCAGTACTTC
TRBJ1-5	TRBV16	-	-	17	CASSQSYSPYSNQPQHF	TGTGCCAGCAGCCAATCCTACAGCCCCTATAGCAATCAGCCCCAGCATTTT
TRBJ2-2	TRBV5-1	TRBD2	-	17	CASSLFPSGANTGELFF	TGCGCCAGCAGCTTGTTTCCTAGCGGGGCAAACACCGGGGAGCTGTTTTTT
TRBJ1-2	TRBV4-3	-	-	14	CASSQQQGSYGYTF	TGCGCCAGCAGCCAGCAACAGGGATCCTATGGCTACACCTTC
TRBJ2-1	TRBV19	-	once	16	CASNMGAARRYNEQFF	TGTGCCAGTAATATGGGCGCAGCGAGGAGGTACAATGAGCAGTTCTTC
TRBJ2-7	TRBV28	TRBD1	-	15	CASRGGQGTSYEQYF	TGTGCCAGCAGAGGGGGACAGGGGACCTCCTACGAGCAGTACTTC
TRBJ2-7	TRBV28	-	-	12	CASSRVAYEQYF	TGTGCCAGCAGTCGGGTCGCCTACGAGCAGTACTTC
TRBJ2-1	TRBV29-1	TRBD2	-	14	CSVGRLAGESRQFF	TGCAGCGTTGGGAGACTAGCGGGGGAGAGTAGGCAGTTCTTC
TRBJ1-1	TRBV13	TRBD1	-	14	CASSLTGQGFPAFF	TGTGCCAGCAGCCTTACGGGACAGGGGTTTCCAGCTTTCTTT
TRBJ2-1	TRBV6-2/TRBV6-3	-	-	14	CASSRPAGGGEQFF	TGTGCCAGCAGCCGCCCTGCAGGGGGAGGTGAGCAGTTCTTC
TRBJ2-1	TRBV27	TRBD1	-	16	CASSFASGTGTHEQFF	TGTGCCAGCAGTTTCGCATCCGGGACAGGGACTCATGAGCAGTTCTTC
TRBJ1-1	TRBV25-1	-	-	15	CASSEFGGGYTEAFF	TGTGCCAGCAGTGAATTCGGGGGAGGTTACACTGAAGCTTTCTTT
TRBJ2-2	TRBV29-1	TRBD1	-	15	CSALQGARNTGELFF	TGCAGCGCGCTACAGGGGGCGCGTAACACCGGGGAGCTGTTTTTT
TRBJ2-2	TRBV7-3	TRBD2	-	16	CASSLNEGLAGGELFF	TGTGCCAGCAGCTTAAATGAGGGACTAGCCGGCGGGGAGCTGTTTTTT
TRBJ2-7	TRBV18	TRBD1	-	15	CASSPTRDRIYEQYF	TGTGCCAGCTCACCTACCCGGGACAGAATCTACGAGCAGTACTTC
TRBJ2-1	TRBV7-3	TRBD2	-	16	CASSLTTSGRTDEQFF	TGTGCCAGCAGCTTAACAACTAGCGGGAGGACGGATGAGCAGTTCTTC
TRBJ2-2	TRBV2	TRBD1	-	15	CASSDRTGTTGELFF	TGTGCCAGCAGTGATAGGACAGGGACAACCGGGGAGCTGTTTTTT
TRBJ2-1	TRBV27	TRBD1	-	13	CASSGPTGFEQFF	TGTGCCAGCAGCGGCCCGACAGGGTTTGAGCAGTTCTTC
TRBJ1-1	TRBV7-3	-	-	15	CASSLGGTAGTEAFF	TGTGCCAGCAGCTTAGGCGGGACGGCCGGCACTGAAGCTTTCTTT
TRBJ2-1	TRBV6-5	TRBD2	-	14	CASRRTSARNEQFF	TGTGCCAGCAGACGGACTAGCGCGAGGAATGAGCAGTTCTTC
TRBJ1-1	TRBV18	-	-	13	CASSPTLNTEAFF	TGTGCCAGCTCACCAACCCTAAACACTGAAGCTTTCTTT
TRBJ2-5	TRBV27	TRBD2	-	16	CASSWTSGGGLETQYF	TGTGCCAGCAGCTGGACTAGCGGGGGTGGGTTAGAGACCCAGTACTTC
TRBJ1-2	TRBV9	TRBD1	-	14	CASSVVGQGGGYTF	TGTGCCAGCAGCGTAGTGGGACAGGGAGGTGGCTACACCTTC
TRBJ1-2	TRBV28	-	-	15	CASSQRDPGAYGYTF	TGTGCCAGCAGCCAGCGGGACCCCGGGGCCTATGGCTACACCTTC
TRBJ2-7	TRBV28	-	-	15	CASSLGVGSRGEQYF	TGTGCCAGCAGTTTAGGGGTGGGCTCCCGGGGCGAGCAGTACTTC
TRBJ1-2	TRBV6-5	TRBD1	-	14	CASTPGQGADGYTF	TGTGCCAGCACCCCAGGACAGGGGGCGGATGGCTACACCTTC
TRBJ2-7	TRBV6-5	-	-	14	CASSYSSDSYEQYF	TGTGCCAGCAGTTACTCGAGTGATTCCTACGAGCAGTACTTC
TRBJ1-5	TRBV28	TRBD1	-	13	CASKGAGNQPQHF	TGTGCCAGCAAGGGGGCGGGCAATCAGCCCCAGCATTTT
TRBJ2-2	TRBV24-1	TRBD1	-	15	CATSDPTGLTGELFF	TGTGCCACCAGTGATCCGACAGGGCTTACCGGGGAGCTGTTTTTT
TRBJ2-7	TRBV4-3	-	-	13	CASSLRFGYEQYF	TGCGCCAGCAGCCTACGGTTTGGCTACGAGCAGTACTTC
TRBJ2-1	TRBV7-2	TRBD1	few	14	CASSIRDRAHEQFF	TGTGCCAGCAGCATCCGGGACAGGGCCCATGAGCAGTTCTTC
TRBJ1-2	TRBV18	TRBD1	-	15	CASSLQGAVGYGYTF	TGTGCCAGCTCACTACAGGGGGCTGTAGGCTATGGCTACACCTTC